This TCR beta chain was obtained from a study of T-cell memory formation after mild COVID-19. The CDR3 has 16 amino acids. The V end was cut by 2 bases, the J end by 7 bases, with 21 bases between. The germline gives CDR1 SGHVS, CDR2 FQNEAQ. Each CDR3 protein is one row after TCRdb ran MiXCR on the 5' RACE reads. The data show 30,000 to 35,000 distinct CDR3 sequences, with about 21% seen just once and about 1.5% held by the top ten. This clonotype occurred many times. The rearrangement uses TRBV7-8 and TRBJ2-7; the D gene could be TRBD1 or TRBD2 (6 bases each). Specimen: PBMCs or a T cell subset sorted from them (not recorded which). This TCR derives from an adult who had mild COVID-19 (a few samples of this study predate the infection). Cell type and time point are not known. The CDR3 spells CASSLRGATGSGEQYF. CDR3 bases: TGTGCCAGCAGCTTAAGGGGGGCGACAGGTTCGGGGGAGCAGTACTTC.